These 31 T cell receptor beta chains were all obtained from the same sample, sequenced in a study of blood T cell repertoires in COVID-19. Profiling relied on immunoSEQ multiplex PCR, and the TCRdb table lists in-frame clones only, not all of them. The sample has approximately 180,000 clones, about 88% seen once. The specimen was PBMCs or T cells enriched from blood (not recorded which). All receptors come from a human donor with acute COVID-19. The donor label of this sample is uncertain.

The gene calls are TRBV15 and TRBJ1-5; D unclear. The CDR3 spans 12 residues. The germline gives CDR1 LNHNV, CDR2 YYDKDF (reference sequence). The V gene lost 5 bases and the J gene lost 4 bases, with 6 bases spanning the gap. The CDR3 spells CATSPNNQPQHF. The CDR3 coding sequence is TGTGCCACCAGCCCCAATAATCAGCCCCAGCATTTT.

The chain recombines TRBV7-9 with TRBJ1-1; D possibly corresponds to TRBD1 (6 bases). Germline loops: CDR1 SEHNR, CDR2 FQNEAQ (reference sequence). The CDR3 extends over 13 amino acids. Trimming left V 5 bases short and J 5 bases short, with 12 bases between. For the CDR3, the DNA is TGTGCCAGCAGCGTCGGGGGGCTGACTGAAGCTTTCTTT. Translating gives CASSVGGLTEAFF.

The chain joins TRBV12-3 or TRBV12-4 to TRBJ1-2, with D possibly being TRBD1 (5 bases). V shed 4 bases and J shed 8 bases, with 11 bases lying between them. This CDR3 contains 12 residues. This CDR3 reads CASSSGWGGYTF. The CDR3 DNA sequence: TGTGCCAGCAGTTCAGGGTGGGGAGGCTACACCTTC.

The chain is built from TRBV6-4 and TRBJ1-2, with 8 bases identical to TRBD1. With 4 bases clipped from V and 8 bases from J, the junction kept 9 bases outside the gene matches. In germline, CDR1 is MRHNA, CDR2 SNTAGT. This CDR3 region has 14 residues. CDR3 DNA sequence: TGTGCCAGCAGTGCGACAGGGGAATTAACGGGCTACACCTTC. Encoded protein: CASSATGELTGYTF.

The V call is TRBV5-5, the J call TRBJ2-3; 8 bases line up with TRBD2. Unmatched junction bases numbered 8, after V lost 4 bases and J lost 1 base. This CDR3 has 16 residues. Germline V CDR1 and CDR2: SGHKS, YYEKEE (reference sequence). The CDR3 loop reads CASSRPISGGTDTQYF. Written as DNA, the CDR3 is TGTGCCAGCAGCCGTCCCATTAGCGGGGGCACAGATACGCAGTATTTT.

This clone showed up just once. The J gene is TRBJ2-7, the V gene TRBV10-1; 7 bases fit TRBD1. Trimming took 4 bases from V and 3 from J; bases not matched to a gene: 6. Germline CDR1 reads WNHNN; CDR2 reads SYGVQD (reference sequence). This CDR3 region has 14 residues. The CDR3 loop reads CASSGTGVSYEQYF. The DNA of the CDR3 is TGCGCCAGCAGTGGGACAGGAGTAAGCTACGAGCAGTACTTC.

The V gene is TRBV28, the J gene TRBJ2-7; TRBD1 matches 7 bases. The length of the CDR3 is 14 residues. Trimming at V came to 4 bases and at J to 3 bases, leaving 6 bases not matched to a gene. CDR1 is MDHEN and CDR2 is SYDVKM in the germline V gene. CDR3 protein: CASSSDRKSYEQYF. CDR3 coding DNA: TGTGCCAGCAGTTCGGACAGGAAAAGCTACGAGCAGTACTTC.

This clone has just one count. J is TRBJ2-7 and V is TRBV19; tentatively, D is TRBD1 (5 bases). Between the trimmed V and J ends, which lost 4 bases and 3 bases, there was a span of 10 bases. The V gene's germline CDR1 is LNHDA and CDR2 SQIVND (reference sequence). CDR3 length: 13 amino acids. The CDR3 DNA reads as TGTGCCAGTAGTACCGGACAATTCTACGAGCAGTACTTC. Translation: CASSTGQFYEQYF.

The rearrangement uses TRBV29-1 and TRBJ2-5; 10 bases are shared with TRBD1. This CDR3 is built from 13 residues. Unmatched junction bases numbered 7, after V lost 7 bases and J lost 5 bases. CDR1 is SQVTM, CDR2 ANQGSEA, per germline. The CDR3 nucleotides read TGCAGCGCCAGGACAGGGGGAAGGGAGACCCAGTACTTC. This gives the protein CSARTGGRETQYF.

The chain joins TRBV5-6 to TRBJ2-7; 14 positions match TRBD2. Germline CDR1 and CDR2: SGHDT and YYEEEE. The CDR3 runs to 18 residues. V gave up 3 bases and J gave up 3 bases; unmatched junction bases: 11. The CDR3 nucleotides are TGTGCCAGCAGCTCTCAACTTAGACTAGCGGGGGGGCTCTACGAGCAGTACTTC. This encodes CASSSQLRLAGGLYEQYF.

The chain uses TRBV6-5 and TRBJ1-1; maybe TRBD1 (5 bases). Trimming took off 7 bases at V and 1 base at J, with 10 bases between the two ends. CDR1 is MNHEY and CDR2 is SVGAGI in the germline V gene. The CDR3 loop spans 13 amino acids. The DNA of the CDR3 is TGTGCCAGCAAATGGGGGGAGAACACTGAAGCTTTCTTT. This gives the protein CASKWGENTEAFF.

This chain uses TRBV7-9 with TRBJ1-6, with D perhaps matching TRBD1 (5 bases). The CDR3 covers 18 residues. Trimming took off 1 base at V and 4 bases at J, with 17 bases between the two ends. The germline CDR1 and CDR2 sequences are SEHNR and FQNEAQ (reference sequence). The CDR3 region is CASSLGGRAAVYNSPLHF. DNA of the CDR3: TGTGCCAGCAGCTTAGGGGGCCGTGCGGCCGTTTATAATTCACCCCTCCACTTT.

This clone was seen a handful of times. V is TRBV5-4 and J is TRBJ2-2; no clear D gene. The CDR3 spans 15 residues. Germline V gene sequence: CDR1 SGHNT, CDR2 YYREEE (reference sequence). V shed 3 bases and J shed 2 bases, with 11 bases lying between them. The CDR3 DNA is TGTGCCAGCAGCTACGGAGCCTCAAACACCGGGGAGCTGTTTTTT. It is translated as CASSYGASNTGELFF.

The chain uses TRBV24-1 and TRBJ2-7, with TRBD1 matching 9 bases. This CDR3 spans 15 amino acids. V was pared by 2 bases and J by 2 bases, with 3 bases of the junction left unmatched. CDR1 and CDR2 from the germline V gene are KGHDR and SFDVKD. CDR3 sequence reads: CATSDSWTGAYEQYF. CDR3 nucleotides: TGTGCCACCAGTGATTCCTGGACAGGGGCCTACGAGCAGTACTTC.

This chain links TRBV5-4 with TRBJ1-2, with D maybe TRBD1 (6 bases). With 0 bases removed from V and 4 bases from J, the gap between germline ends came to 10 bases. The CDR3 runs to 14 residues. Germline assignment: CDR1 SGHNT and CDR2 YYREEE (reference sequence). The CDR3 is CASSLAQGSYGYTF. In DNA, the CDR3 is TGTGCCAGCAGCTTGGCCCAGGGGAGCTATGGCTACACCTTC.

This chain's CDR3 is CASSQVDSPYEQYF. The CDR3 nucleotides are TGTGCCAGCAGCCAAGTCGACAGCCCCTACGAGCAGTACTTC. The chain uses TRBV14 and TRBJ2-7; the D gene is possibly TRBD1 (5 bases). The CDR3 is 14 amino acids. Germline V gives CDR1 SGHDN, CDR2 FVKESK. Trimming removed 1 base at V and 2 bases at J, with 9 bases between. The variable domain in full, with the rest retrieved from reference TRBV14 and TRBJ2-7, is EAGVTQFPSHSVIEKGQTVTLRCDPISGHDNLYWYRRVMGKEIKFLLHFVKESKQDESGMPNNRFLAERTGGTYSTLKVQPAELEDSGVYFCASSQVDSPYEQYFGPGTRLTVT.

The rearrangement links TRBV24-1 to TRBJ1-4; TRBD1 matches at 10 bases. This CDR3 contains 16 residues. V shed 3 bases and J 6 bases; nucleotides not matched to a gene: 6. Per germline, CDR1 KGHDR and CDR2 SFDVKD. CDR3 loop: CATSDARDRGYEKLFF. As DNA, the CDR3 is TGTGCCACCAGTGATGCCCGGGACAGGGGTTATGAAAAACTGTTTTTT.

V gene TRBV6-5 combines with J gene TRBJ1-2; D unclear. V was trimmed by 2 bases and J by 5 bases, leaving 9 bases between them. The germline CDR1 and CDR2 sequences are MNHEY and SVGAGI. This CDR3 region has 13 residues. The CDR3 here is CASSYEGLYGYTF. CDR3 in DNA: TGTGCCAGCAGTTACGAGGGCCTTTATGGCTACACCTTC.

The chain is built from TRBV6-5 and TRBJ2-7, with D possibly matching TRBD2 (6 bases). Germline CDR1 and CDR2: MNHEY and SVGAGI. CDR3 length: 16 residues. Deletions cut 0 bases from V and 2 bases from J, with 14 bases between. The CDR3 protein is CASSYSDGGVTYEQYF. The CDR3 bases are TGTGCCAGCAGTTACTCAGACGGAGGGGTCACCTACGAGCAGTACTTC.

V and J are TRBV19 and TRBJ1-5, with TRBD1 matching over 8 bases. The germline V gene has CDR1 LNHDA and CDR2 SQIVND (reference sequence). Unmatched junction bases numbered 9, after V lost 10 bases and J lost 7 bases. CDR3 size: 13 residues. This chain's CDR3 is CATRTGFGQPQHF. CDR3 DNA sequence: TGTGCCACCCGGACAGGGTTTGGCCAGCCCCAGCATTTT. Drawing the rest from reference TRBV19 and TRBJ1-5, the complete variable domain is DGGITQSPKYLFRKEGQNVTLSCEQNLNHDAMYWYRQDPGQGLRLIYYSQIVNDFQKGDIAEGYSVSREKKESFPLTVTSAQKNPTAFYLCATRTGFGQPQHFGDGTRLSIL.

A few counts support this clone. The genes are TRBV3-1 (or the pseudogene TRBV3-2) and TRBJ2-2; possibly TRBD1 for D (6 bases). Trimming took 0 bases from V and 3 from J, leaving 11 bases between them. Germline V lookup: CDR1 LGHDT, CDR2 YNNKEL (reference sequence). The CDR3 has 16 amino acids. Here the CDR3 reads CASSQEGNRDTGELFF. CDR3 in DNA: TGTGCCAGCAGCCAAGAGGGGAACAGGGACACCGGGGAGCTGTTTTTT.

J is TRBJ2-2 and V is TRBV9; D is ambiguous. The CDR3 consists of 15 residues. Per the germline V gene, CDR1 is SGDLS and CDR2 is YYNGEE. V lost 2 bases and J lost 4, with 12 bases in between. The chain's CDR3 is CASSVSPLTTGELFF. The CDR3 DNA reads as TGTGCCAGCAGCGTTAGTCCGCTCACCACCGGGGAGCTGTTTTTT.

The chain carries TRBV7-3 and TRBJ1-2; TRBD1 might be the D (5 bases). The germline V gene encodes CDR1 SGHTA and CDR2 FQGTGA. The V gene lost 2 bases and the J gene lost 2 bases, with 9 bases spanning the gap. The CDR3 contains 14 residues. The CDR3 nucleotides read TGTGCCAGCAGCTTAGGCGGGGACAACTATGGCTACACCTTC. Protein: CASSLGGDNYGYTF.

This sequence joins TRBV6-5 and TRBJ2-7; 7 nucleotides agree with TRBD1. The germline gives CDR1 MNHEY, CDR2 SVGAGI. Germline trimming cut 2 bases from V and 3 bases from J; bases unmatched to any gene: 4. CDR3 length: 14 residues. CDR3 in amino acids: CASSYEGQNYEQYF. In DNA form, the CDR3 reads TGTGCCAGCAGTTACGAGGGACAGAACTACGAGCAGTACTTC.

In this sample, this clone turned up once. V usage is TRBV28 and J usage is TRBJ1-2; 7 bases line up with TRBD1. Germline V gene data show CDR1 as MDHEN and CDR2 as SYDVKM. J gave up 4 bases and V 4 bases, and 9 bases lay outside the gene matches. CDR3 length: 15 residues. In DNA, the CDR3 is TGTGCCAGCAGTTACGCCGACAGGGCAGGCTATGGCTACACCTTC. As protein: CASSYADRAGYGYTF.

The sample holds one count of this clone. The chain joins TRBV19 to TRBJ1-2; tentatively, D is TRBD1 (6 bases). The CDR3 totals 15 residues. V was cut by 1 base and J by 4 bases, with 13 bases left in between. Germline CDR1 and CDR2: LNHDA and SQIVND (reference sequence). CDR3 region: CASSIGTETLYGYTF. CDR3 in DNA: TGTGCCAGTAGTATAGGGACAGAAACTCTCTATGGCTACACCTTC.

The chain joins TRBV14 to TRBJ1-1; D is possibly TRBD1 (6 bases). The germline gives CDR1 SGHDN, CDR2 FVKESK. The CDR3 extends over 17 amino acids. V gave up 0 bases and J gave up 5 bases, with 19 bases separating them. The CDR3 region has the DNA TGTGCCAGCAGCCAAGATGGGTTTAGGGGGGGCTTAACTGAAGCTTTCTTT. This sequence encodes CASSQDGFRGGLTEAFF.

This chain links TRBV18 with TRBJ2-2, with D unclear. This CDR3 region has 12 residues. The V end was cut by 3 bases, the J end by 11 bases, with 10 bases between. From germline, CDR1 is KGHSH and CDR2 LQKENI. The CDR3 reads CASSPNTEELFF. CDR3 DNA: TGTGCCAGCTCACCGAATACAGAAGAGCTGTTTTTT.

This chain connects TRBV5-1 to TRBJ2-1, with 7 bases that match TRBD1. The J segment lost 2 bases and the V segment lost 3 bases, leaving 8 bases of the junction unmatched. From germline, CDR1 is SGHRS and CDR2 YFSETQ. The CDR3 extends over 16 amino acids. The CDR3 sequence is CASSSLTGNTYNEQFF. CDR3 bases: TGCGCCAGCAGCTCGCTGACAGGGAACACCTACAATGAGCAGTTCTTC.

The rearrangement joins TRBV25-1 to TRBJ2-3; D not resolved. CDR3 length equals 14 residues. CDR1 is MGHDK, CDR2 SYGVNS, per germline. Trimming took 6 bases from V and 0 from J, leaving 10 bases between them. CDR3 nucleotides: TGTGCCAGCAGGAGGAGTGCTAGCACAGATACGCAGTATTTT. Its protein is CASRRSASTDTQYF.

This chain uses TRBV10-1 with TRBJ1-1; 9 bases map to TRBD1. Germline V lookup: CDR1 WNHNN, CDR2 SYGVQD (reference sequence). This CDR3 contains 15 residues. Unmatched junction bases numbered 7, after V lost 5 bases and J lost 3 bases. For the CDR3, the DNA is TGCGCCAGCAGTATAGACGACAGGGGGGACACTGAAGCTTTCTTT. Its protein is CASSIDDRGDTEAFF.